This TCR beta chain was sequenced during a study of blood T cells in healthy people across ages. The overall study: Per two T cells, template switching captured roughly one barcoded beta molecule.

With a J-beta primer mix and a sample-barcoded 5' primer, a second PCR ran 7 to 11 cycles. MiXCR, run by TCRdb on the 5' RACE reads, gives a single entry per CDR3 protein. The sample holds around 800,000 distinct CDR3 sequences, 40% to 65% seen once. This CDR3 is 13 amino acids long. Trimming at V came to 8 bases and at J to 0 bases, leaving 3 bases not matched to a gene. Germline CDR1 and CDR2: SNHLY and FYNNEI. The J gene is TRBJ2-7, the V gene TRBV2, with 8 positions matching TRBD1. This receptor was identified in a man older than 75 in good health. Sequenced input: blood. CDR3 sequence (DNA): TGTGCCAGCGGGGGGACAGGCTCCTACGAGCAGTACTTC. Its translation: CASGGTGSYEQYF.